This T cell receptor (beta chain) comes out of a study of cytomegalovirus exposure and HLA in healthy donors (dated by TCRdb to the late 2010s). Study-wide context: In an earlier analysis of roughly 500 of the donors, approximately 260 Gb of sequence data and 90 million to 130 million unique TCR beta sequences from about 179 million T cells were reported. An early release that covered approximately 600 HLA-typed donors contained approximately 320 gigabases of sequencing data and some 87 million unique TCR sequences. The genetic ancestry cluster associated with self-reported Caucasian donors included approximately 85% of the 300 to 450 genotyped donors. The study was designed to test whether signatures of past pathogen exposure could be identified by cataloging public T cell receptors. Using immunosequencing, the study profiled T cell repertoires from about 650 subjects and related those repertoires to cytomegalovirus serostatus. Besides the first cohort of under 700 subjects, a separate validation cohort made up of over 100 different subjects was used. To predict cytomegalovirus infection status, the study brought together high-throughput TCR immunosequencing, statistical association of individual TCRs with disease status, and machine learning. In a later analysis, previously published TCR beta repertoires from about 640 donors were re-analyzed and high-resolution HLA genotyping was added so that TCR occurrence patterns could be studied. The later analysis used no new phenotypic data to find candidate immune exposures, relying instead on TCR beta sequences and their occurrence across donors. To decide whether each TCR beta V gene segment behaved as functional or pseudogenic, an earlier analysis of approximately 600 of the donors relied on high-throughput TCR beta sequencing. Alongside the repertoire data, information on donor age, sex, ethnicity and CMV serostatus was compiled. A later genetic analysis used genome-wide SNP genotypes for about 60% of the roughly 670 donors, treating that subset as a discovery cohort. Every repertoire in the discovery cohort had been generated on one and the same sequencing platform. Both class I and class II loci were covered by HLA typing, at four-digit resolution. The number of typed donors differed by locus: about 620-630 for A, B, C, DRB1 and DQB1; about 520 for DQA1; some 590 for DPA1; and around 490 for DPB1. Because of strong linkage in the cohort, roughly five DR-DQ haplotypes were treated as single units for association and clustering. On average, about 200,000 unique TCR beta nucleotide sequences were sequenced per donor among more than 350 genotyped donors of the cohort, with 15% to 20% of those sequences being non-productive.

Here is what the overall study found, with its caveats: Three of the identified cytomegalovirus-associated TCR beta chains were confirmed in vitro to be specific for cytomegalovirus antigens. In a later analysis, over 15,000 TCR beta sequences were associated with specific HLA alleles at a false discovery rate of 0.05. According to a later analysis, parvovirus B19, influenza, CMV and Epstein-Barr virus appeared linked to several top co-occurrence clusters. In an earlier analysis of 587 of the donors, most TCR beta V segments appeared in productive rearrangements about 87% or about 30% of the time, broadly matching IMGT annotations. In a later analysis, HLA-associated TCR beta chains were found to be more clonally expanded and to have lower generation probabilities than equally common non-associated chains. A cluster of highly shared sequence variants was judged likely to be a technical artifact of the sequencing pipeline. The earlier analysis of a few hundred of the donors excluded approximately 15 rarely observed V segments, including chromosome 9 orphons, because counts were too low. CMV serostatus was the only immune exposure information available for the cohort. The study gave a list of more than 150 TCR beta chains associated with cytomegalovirus. It was suggested by the authors that the approach could potentially be generalized to other disease states and immunological phenotypes. Most TCR sequences were seen in very few donors, while some public TCRs were found in many individuals. Linkage disequilibrium might explain the correlated functional status among segregating V segments, but an unknown experimental factor could not be ruled out. According to a later analysis, most CMV-associated TCR beta chains appeared to be HLA-restricted, and the HLA associations seemed to be driven largely by CMV exposure. Cytomegalovirus status was reported to be diagnosed by the classifier with high specificity and sensitivity in both the original and validation cohorts. V-gene and J-gene trimming of TCR beta chains was associated with a missense DCLRE1C variant in a later genetic analysis, and the association was replicated in an independent cohort. When HLA alleles, especially DR and DQ, strongly co-occurred, TCR associations were difficult to assign to individual alleles. A further reported finding was that TCR beta sequences accurately predicted the HLA-A and HLA-B alleles for most subjects in the first cohort. Sequencing depth was assumed to be roughly uniform across donors in the presence/absence analyses, though that assumption may not hold. Because the 87-base-pair reads could not distinguish some IMGT-functional V segments, including TRBV6-2 and TRBV6-3, those segments were excluded. In this cohort, only TCR beta chains were sequenced, and detectable features were limited by the absence of alpha or paired-chain data. According to a later analysis, TCR association rates differed among HLA loci, with DRB1 alleles showing the most associated TCRs and HLA-C alleles showing the fewest. Because HLA typing was missing for some donors at each locus, association tests included only the typed subset. In a later genetic analysis, fewer N-insertions in productive TCRs were reported among donors in an Asian-associated ancestry cluster than the roughly 640-donor mean.

A note on this clone: No antigen is known for it. Base qualities are not at hand, and no much larger clone is one base apart.

Counted from cysteine to phenylalanine, this CDR3 has 14 amino acids. Only CDR3 DNA remains: 42 bases, in frame from the first base. The germline V gene sets CDR1 to SGHTS and CDR2 to YDEGEE. The germline V and J ends show losses of 4 bases and 4 bases respectively, and no gene match explains 6 bases of the junction. The cohort consisted of 666 healthy bone marrow donors. At the time of sampling, all cohort members were nominally healthy, though unrecorded immune exposures were likely present. The donor tested CMV seropositive and was one of the 289 seropositive cohort members. Each donor provided a peripheral blood sample, and peripheral blood mononuclear cells were used for TCR beta sequencing. The Qiagen DNeasy Blood Extraction Kit was used to extract genomic DNA from the blood cell samples. The library was built by means of the immunoSEQ multiplex PCR assay. For the multiplex PCR, a mixture combining 60 forward primers for TCR Vbeta segments and 13 reverse primers for TCR Jbeta segments was used. The CDR3 region of rearranged TCR beta genes was amplified from genomic DNA by a multiplex PCR assay. The Illumina HiSeq System was used to sequence the amplified TCR beta libraries as 87-base-pair reads. The original methods were these. Across the 500 to 700 repertoires, a later analysis counted tens of millions of unique TCR beta chains, 8.5 million to 12 million of which were shared by at least two donors. To remove PCR and sequencing errors, raw reads were error-corrected and collapsed into unique sequences using a nearest-neighbor algorithm that merged closely related sequences. To assign V, D and J gene segments, CDR3 sequences were aligned to IMGT reference sequences. For a sequence to be retained, a match of at least six nucleotides was required to both a V gene segment and a J gene segment. Rearrangements were called productive when the CDR3 lacked stop codons and stayed in frame with V and J; all others were non-productive. Following IMGT convention, CDR3 was defined as the stretch from the second conserved V-encoded cysteine to the conserved J-encoded phenylalanine. The earlier analysis of some 550 of the donors excluded any sequence lacking an unambiguous match to a single V gene segment. In an earlier analysis of 450 to 750 of the donors, a V segment was called functional when productive rearrangements were above 56.7%, and segregating when the standard deviation between donors exceeded 5%. A statistical classification framework was built to diagnose cytomegalovirus status from the catalog of TCR beta chain sequences. In a later analysis, TCR nucleotide sequences were compared against IMGT/GENE-DB human TR gene sequences so that V and J genes could be assigned. A later analysis assigned CDR3 sequences and most-parsimonious VDJ recombination scenarios with the TCRdist pipeline. In a later analysis, every TCR beta chain was defined by the combination of its CDR3 amino acid sequence and its V-gene family, and reads without a unique V-gene family were dropped. To address suspected cross-contamination and a sequencing artifact, a later analysis removed approximately 590 highly shared, low-generation-probability nucleotide sequences. In a later analysis, a clonal expansion index was calculated for each public chain from normalized within-repertoire ranks of inferred template counts. Generation probabilities in a later analysis came from a VDJ recombination model fitted to out-of-frame rearrangements, and those results were checked against IGoR. A later analysis scored TCR-TCR, TCR-HLA and TCR-CMV co-occurrence with hypergeometric tests, applying a repertoire-size bias correction to TCR pairs. In a later analysis, false discovery rates were estimated by permuting HLA or CMV assignments 20 times. A later analysis grouped co-occurring TCRs with DBSCAN, adding TCRdist sequence similarity when clustering within HLA-allele-positive subsets. Co-occurrence clustering excluded repertoires with fewer than 30,000 or more than 120,000 public chains, plus five with anomalous nucleotide sharing. In its TCRdb copy, this immuneACCESS table keeps in-frame sequences only and misses some clones. Where compared with another copy, unresolved V genes explain less than half of these, and the others have no known cause. That table gives V, J and clone size, and the DNA gave D and trimming. Here the sample has approximately 100,000 clones; approximately 68% occur a single time. Under 5.5% of the sample belongs to the ten largest clones.

The sequenced sample consisted of PBMCs. The rearranged chain carries TRBV5-8 and TRBJ1-2, and TRBD1 matches 8 of the central bases. The sequence was obtained from a woman in her late teens or twenties in good health and CMV-seropositive. The nucleotides read TGTGCCAGCAGCCCCGGACAGGGTGGCTATGGCTACACCTTC. This encodes CASSPGQGGYGYTF.